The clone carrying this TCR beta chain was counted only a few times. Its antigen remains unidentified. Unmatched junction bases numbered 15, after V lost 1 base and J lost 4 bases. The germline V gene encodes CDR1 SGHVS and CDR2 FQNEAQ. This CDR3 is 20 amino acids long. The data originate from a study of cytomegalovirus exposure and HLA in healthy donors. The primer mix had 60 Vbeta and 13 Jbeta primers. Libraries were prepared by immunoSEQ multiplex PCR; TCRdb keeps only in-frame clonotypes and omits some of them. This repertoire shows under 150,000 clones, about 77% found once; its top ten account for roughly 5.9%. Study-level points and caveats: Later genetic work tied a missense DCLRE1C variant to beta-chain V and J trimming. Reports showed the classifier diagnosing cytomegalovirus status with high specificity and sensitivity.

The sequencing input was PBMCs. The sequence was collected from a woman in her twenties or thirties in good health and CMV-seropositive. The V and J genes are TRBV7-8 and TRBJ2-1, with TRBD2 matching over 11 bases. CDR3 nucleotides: TGTGCCAGCAGCTTAGACAGGACTAGCGGGCCTGCCTCCCGATACAATGAGCAGTTCTTC. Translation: CASSLDRTSGPASRYNEQFF.